This record covers a single T cell receptor beta chain. Sequencing relied on a cDNA template that was reverse transcribed from extracted RNA. Clones were read by immunoSEQ multiplex PCR, and TCRdb kept only the in-frame ones, dropping some. The sample has about 8,000 clones, just over 70% seen once. Germline CDR1 is SGHTA and CDR2 is FQGNSA. The length of the CDR3 is 13 residues. V gave up 3 bases and J gave up 8 bases, with 13 bases separating them. This sample was included in a study of CD8+ T cells in alopecia areata. The authors sorted CD4+ cells into CD25+CD127- cells for about five patients. Peripheral blood samples and lesional scalp punch biopsies were obtained from alopecia areata patients. Researchers picked out CD4+ and CD8+ T cells from PBMCs by sorting.

Sequenced sample: CD4+ Tregs sorted from blood. This receptor was identified in a human donor with alopecia areata. J is TRBJ1-2 and V is TRBV7-2; no reliable D call. The CDR3 is CASSLHREGGYTF. For the CDR3, the DNA is TGTGCCAGCAGCTTGCACAGAGAGGGAGGCTACACCTTC.